This T cell receptor beta chain is drawn from a study of control samples from healthy donors and cancer patients. Trimming stripped 8 bases from V and 4 bases from J, with 24 bases between. The CDR3 is 17 residues long. Germline assignment: CDR1 MDHEN and CDR2 SYDVKM. Sequenced by immunoSEQ multiplex PCR; TCRdb stores in-frame clones only, minus some. The sample records about 29,000 clones, around 90% being singletons. The sequenced material came from formalin-fixed, paraffin-embedded tissue. The chain links TRBV28 to TRBJ1-5; maybe TRBD1 (6 bases). The receptor's source is a female donor with melanoma. DNA of the CDR3: TGTGCCAGCGGAACACTCAGGGGTAGAATTCGTAATCAGCCCCAGCATTTT. Translating gives CASGTLRGRIRNQPQHF.